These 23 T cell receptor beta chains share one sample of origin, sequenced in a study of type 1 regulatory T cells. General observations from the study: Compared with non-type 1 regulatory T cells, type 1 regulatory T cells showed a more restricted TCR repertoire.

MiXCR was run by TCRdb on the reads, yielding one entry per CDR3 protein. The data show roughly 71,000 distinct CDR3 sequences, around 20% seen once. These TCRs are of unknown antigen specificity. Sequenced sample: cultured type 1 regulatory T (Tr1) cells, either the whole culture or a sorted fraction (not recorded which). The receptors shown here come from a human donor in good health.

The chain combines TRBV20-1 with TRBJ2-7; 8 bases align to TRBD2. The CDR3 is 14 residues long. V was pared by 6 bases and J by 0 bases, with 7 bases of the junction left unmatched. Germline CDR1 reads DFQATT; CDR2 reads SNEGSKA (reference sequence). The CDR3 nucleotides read TGCAGTGCCGCACTAGCGGCCCACTCCTACGAGCAGTACTTC. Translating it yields CSAALAAHSYEQYF.

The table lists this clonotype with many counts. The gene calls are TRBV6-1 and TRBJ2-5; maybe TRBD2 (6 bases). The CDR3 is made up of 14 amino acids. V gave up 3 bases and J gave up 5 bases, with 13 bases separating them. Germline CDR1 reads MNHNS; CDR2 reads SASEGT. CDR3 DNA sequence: TGTGCCAGCAGTGAGGGGGGTAGTTTGGAGACCCAGTACTTC. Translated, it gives CASSEGGSLETQYF.

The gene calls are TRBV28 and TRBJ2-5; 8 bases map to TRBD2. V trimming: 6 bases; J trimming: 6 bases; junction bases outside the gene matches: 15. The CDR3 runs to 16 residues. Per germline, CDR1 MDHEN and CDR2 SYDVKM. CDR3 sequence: CASRQGRSGSGKTQYF. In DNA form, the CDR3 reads TGTGCCAGCAGGCAGGGGAGGAGCGGGAGTGGGAAGACCCAGTACTTC.

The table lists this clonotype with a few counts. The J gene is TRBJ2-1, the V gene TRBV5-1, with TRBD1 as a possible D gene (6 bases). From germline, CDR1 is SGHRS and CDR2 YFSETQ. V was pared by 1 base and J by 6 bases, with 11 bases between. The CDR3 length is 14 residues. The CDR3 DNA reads TGCGCCAGCAGCTTGACCAGGGGTTTCAATGAGCAGTTCTTC. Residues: CASSLTRGFNEQFF.

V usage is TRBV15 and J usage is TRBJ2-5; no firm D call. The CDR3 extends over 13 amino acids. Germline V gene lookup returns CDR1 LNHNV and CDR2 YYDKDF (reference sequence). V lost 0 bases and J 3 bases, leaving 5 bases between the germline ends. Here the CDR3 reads CATSRDPKETQYF. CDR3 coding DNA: TGTGCCACCAGCAGAGATCCCAAAGAGACCCAGTACTTC.

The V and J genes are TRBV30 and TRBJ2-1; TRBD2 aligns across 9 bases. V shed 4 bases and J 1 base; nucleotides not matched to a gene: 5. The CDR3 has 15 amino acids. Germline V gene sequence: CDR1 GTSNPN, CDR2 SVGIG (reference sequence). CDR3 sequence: CAWKLAGSSYNEQFF. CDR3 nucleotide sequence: TGTGCCTGGAAACTAGCGGGTTCTTCCTACAATGAGCAGTTCTTC.

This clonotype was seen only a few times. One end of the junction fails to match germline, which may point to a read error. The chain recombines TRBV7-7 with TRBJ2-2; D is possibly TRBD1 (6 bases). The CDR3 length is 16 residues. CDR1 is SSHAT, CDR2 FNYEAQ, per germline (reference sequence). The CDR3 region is CASSLDGGAGTGELFF. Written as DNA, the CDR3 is TGTGCTAGCAGCTTAGATGGGGGCGCAGGCACCGGGGAGCTGTTTTTT.

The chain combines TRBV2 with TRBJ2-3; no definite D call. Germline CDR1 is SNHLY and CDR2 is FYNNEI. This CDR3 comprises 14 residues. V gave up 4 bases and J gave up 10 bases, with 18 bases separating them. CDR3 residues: CASSAARRADAQYF. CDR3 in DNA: TGTGCCAGCAGTGCCGCTAGAAGGGCCGATGCGCAGTATTTT.

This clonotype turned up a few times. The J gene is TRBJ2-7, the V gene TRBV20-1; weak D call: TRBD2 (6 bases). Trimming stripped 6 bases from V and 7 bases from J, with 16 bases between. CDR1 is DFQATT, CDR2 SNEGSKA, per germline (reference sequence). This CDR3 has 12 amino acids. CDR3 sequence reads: CSASRRAREQYF. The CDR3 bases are TGCAGTGCGTCACGGAGGGCCCGTGAGCAGTACTTC.

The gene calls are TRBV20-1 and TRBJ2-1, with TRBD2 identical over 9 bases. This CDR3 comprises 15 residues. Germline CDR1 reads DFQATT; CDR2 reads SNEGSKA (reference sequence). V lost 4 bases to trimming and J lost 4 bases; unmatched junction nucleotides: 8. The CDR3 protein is CSAIPTSGLYNEQFF. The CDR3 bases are TGCAGTGCTATCCCAACTAGCGGGCTGTACAATGAGCAGTTCTTC.

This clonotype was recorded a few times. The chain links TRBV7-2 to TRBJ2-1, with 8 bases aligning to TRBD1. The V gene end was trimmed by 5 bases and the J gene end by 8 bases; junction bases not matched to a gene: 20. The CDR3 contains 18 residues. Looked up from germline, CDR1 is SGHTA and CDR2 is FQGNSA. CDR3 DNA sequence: TGTGCCAGCAGCACCCCCAGGGGGCGCGTTGGGATGCGCTATGAGCAGTTCTTC. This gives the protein CASSTPRGRVGMRYEQFF.

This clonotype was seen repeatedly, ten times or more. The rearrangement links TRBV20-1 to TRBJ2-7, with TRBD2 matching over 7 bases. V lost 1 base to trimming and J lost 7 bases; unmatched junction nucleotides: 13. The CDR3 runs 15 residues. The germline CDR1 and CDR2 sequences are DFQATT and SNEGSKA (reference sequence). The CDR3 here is CSARGGRASGREQYF. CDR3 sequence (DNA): TGCAGTGCTAGAGGAGGGAGGGCCTCGGGACGGGAGCAGTACTTC.

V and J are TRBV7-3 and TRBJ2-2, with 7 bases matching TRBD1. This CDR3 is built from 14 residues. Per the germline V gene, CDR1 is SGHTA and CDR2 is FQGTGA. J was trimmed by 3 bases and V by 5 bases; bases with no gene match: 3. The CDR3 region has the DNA TGTGCCAGCAGCGAAGGGGGCTACACCGGGGAGCTGTTTTTT. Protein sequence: CASSEGGYTGELFF.

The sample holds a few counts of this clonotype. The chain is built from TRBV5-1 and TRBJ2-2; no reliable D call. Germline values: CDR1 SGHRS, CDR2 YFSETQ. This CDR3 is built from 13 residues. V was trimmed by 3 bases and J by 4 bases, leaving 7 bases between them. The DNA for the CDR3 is TGCGCCAGCAGCTCGCTCGCCACCGGGGAGCTGTTTTTT. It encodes CASSSLATGELFF. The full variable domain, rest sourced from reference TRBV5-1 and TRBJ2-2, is KAGVTQTPRYLIKTRGQQVTLSCSPISGHRSVSWYQQTPGQGLQFLFEYFSETQRNKGNFPGRFSGRQFSNSRSEMNVSTLELGDSALYLCASSSLATGELFFGEGSRLTVL.

This chain's CDR3 is CASSWRGRDTGELFF. The CDR3 DNA is TGTGCCAGCAGTTGGAGGGGCCGGGACACCGGGGAGCTGTTTTTT. The chain combines TRBV6-6 with TRBJ2-2; TRBD2 might be the D (6 bases). Trimming took off 4 bases at V and 3 bases at J, with 12 bases between the two ends. CDR1 and CDR2 from the germline V gene are MNHNY and SVGAGI (reference sequence). The CDR3 contains 15 residues.

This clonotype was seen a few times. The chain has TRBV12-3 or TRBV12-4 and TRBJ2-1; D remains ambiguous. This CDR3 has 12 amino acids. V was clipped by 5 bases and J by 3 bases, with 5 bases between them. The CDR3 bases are TGTGCCAGCAGTCGGAACTACAATGAGCAGTTCTTC. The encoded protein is CASSRNYNEQFF.

CDR3 residues: CASSYSIGGADTEAFF. In DNA form, the CDR3 reads TGTGCCAGCAGTTACTCGATAGGGGGTGCGGACACTGAAGCTTTCTTT. The rearrangement joins TRBV6-6 to TRBJ1-1; D might be TRBD1 (6 bases). The CDR3 sequence is 16 residues long. The germline CDR1 and CDR2 sequences are MNHNY and SVGAGI (reference sequence). The ends were cut back, 0 bases at V and 3 bases at J, with 14 bases in the middle.

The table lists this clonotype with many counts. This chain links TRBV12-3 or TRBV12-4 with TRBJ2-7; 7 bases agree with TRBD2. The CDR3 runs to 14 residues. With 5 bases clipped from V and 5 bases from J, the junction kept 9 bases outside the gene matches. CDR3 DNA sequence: TGTGCCAGCAGTACTTCTGGCGGGAGCCACGAGCAGTACTTC. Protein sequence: CASSTSGGSHEQYF.

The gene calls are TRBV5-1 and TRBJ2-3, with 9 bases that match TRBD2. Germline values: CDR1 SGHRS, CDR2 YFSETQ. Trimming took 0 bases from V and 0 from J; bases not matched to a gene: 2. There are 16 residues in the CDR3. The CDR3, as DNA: TGCGCCAGCAGCTTGGCTCTAGCGGGAAGCACAGATACGCAGTATTTT. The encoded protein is CASSLALAGSTDTQYF. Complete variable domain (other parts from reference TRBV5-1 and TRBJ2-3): KAGVTQTPRYLIKTRGQQVTLSCSPISGHRSVSWYQQTPGQGLQFLFEYFSETQRNKGNFPGRFSGRQFSNSRSEMNVSTLELGDSALYLCASSLALAGSTDTQYFGPGTRLTVL.

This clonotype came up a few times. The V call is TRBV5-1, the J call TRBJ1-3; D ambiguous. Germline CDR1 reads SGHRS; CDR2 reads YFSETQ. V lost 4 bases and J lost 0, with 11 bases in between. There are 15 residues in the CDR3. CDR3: CASSPRVDSGNTIYF. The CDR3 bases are TGCGCCAGCAGCCCTCGAGTGGACTCTGGAAACACCATATATTTT.

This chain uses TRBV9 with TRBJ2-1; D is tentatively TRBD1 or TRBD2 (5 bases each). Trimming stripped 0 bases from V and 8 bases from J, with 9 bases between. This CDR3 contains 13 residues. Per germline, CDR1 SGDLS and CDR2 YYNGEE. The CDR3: CASSVGLGDEQFF. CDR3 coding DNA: TGTGCCAGCAGCGTAGGCTTGGGGGATGAGCAGTTCTTC.

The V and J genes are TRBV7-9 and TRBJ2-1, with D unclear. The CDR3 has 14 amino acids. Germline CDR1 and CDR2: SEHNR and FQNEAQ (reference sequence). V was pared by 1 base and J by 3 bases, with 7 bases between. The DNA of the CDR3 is TGTGCCAGCAGCTTAGTACCCAACTACAATGAGCAGTTCTTC. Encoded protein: CASSLVPNYNEQFF.

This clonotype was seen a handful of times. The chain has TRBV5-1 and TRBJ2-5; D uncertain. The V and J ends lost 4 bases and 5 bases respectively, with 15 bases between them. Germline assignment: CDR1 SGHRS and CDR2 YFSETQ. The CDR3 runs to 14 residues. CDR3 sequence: CASSQIMRPETQYF. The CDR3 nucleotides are TGCGCCAGCAGCCAAATAATGAGACCGGAGACCCAGTACTTC.